This T cell receptor beta chain was sequenced for a study of response to subunit inactivated influenza vaccine. Concerning this clonotype: Its antigen is unidentified.

Regarding the study as a whole: Few new T cells, the authors suggested, are recruited by each seasonal influenza vaccination.

The germline CDR1 and CDR2 sequences are SGHKS and YYEKEE (reference sequence). The germline V and J ends were trimmed by 3 bases and 3 bases, with 13 bases remaining between them. The CDR3 has 14 residues. TCRdb re-called the RT-PCR reads with MiXCR, one entry per CDR3 protein. The profile shows about 700,000 distinct CDR3 sequences, approximately 15% of them singletons. The chain carries TRBV5-5 and TRBJ2-7; TRBD2 is a possible D gene (5 bases). The clonotype was recovered from a man aged 45-65 years who received an inactivated influenza vaccine. Material: PBMCs from blood, obtained roughly 15 days before vaccination. The CDR3, as DNA: TGTGCCAGCAGCTCCCGGCCGGGGTACTACGAGCAGTACTTC. Amino acid sequence: CASSSRPGYYEQYF.